The 3 T cell receptor beta chains given below trace back to one sample, sequenced in a study of immune evolution from preneoplasia to lung adenocarcinoma. Sequencing was performed with immunoSEQ multiplex PCR; in TCRdb, only in-frame clones are kept and a portion is missing. The data show under 3,500 clones, about nine tenths seen once. The specimen sequenced was FFPE adjacent normal lung tissue. The receptors derive from a person between 70 and 80 years old with lung adenocarcinoma.

The chain is built from TRBV4-1 and TRBJ2-1, with 11 positions matching TRBD2. This CDR3 is 14 amino acids long. V dropped 1 base and J dropped 8; count of bases not matched to a gene: 1. Germline V gene data show CDR1 as MGHRA and CDR2 as YSYEKL. CDR3: CASSQGLAGHEQFF. The CDR3, as DNA: TGCGCCAGCAGCCAAGGACTAGCGGGGCATGAGCAGTTCTTC.

This clone was observed once. The J gene is TRBJ1-1, the V gene TRBV28; D perhaps matches TRBD1 (5 bases). The ends were cut back, 6 bases at V and 3 bases at J, with 8 bases in the middle. The CDR3 totals 12 residues. Germline V lookup: CDR1 MDHEN, CDR2 SYDVKM. In DNA form, the CDR3 reads TGTGCCAGCAGACCGACAGACACTGAAGCTTTCTTT. This encodes CASRPTDTEAFF.

The rearrangement links TRBV7-6 to TRBJ1-2; D gene uncertain. CDR1 is SGHVS and CDR2 is FNYEAQ in the germline V gene. V lost 5 bases, J lost 5 bases, and 12 bases lay in between. The CDR3 runs to 13 residues. CDR3 coding DNA: TGTGCCAGCAGCCCCGCACGGGGTTATGGCTACACCTTC. Amino acid sequence: CASSPARGYGYTF.